Only a few counts were recorded for the clone carrying this T cell receptor (beta chain). This entry is derived from a study of blood T cells in healthy people across ages. This CDR3 contains 14 residues. V was clipped by 4 bases and J by 5 bases, with 15 bases between them. CDR1 and CDR2 from the germline V gene are SGHRS and YFSETQ. Researchers collected ten milliliters of peripheral blood from every single donor. At least 6 million PBMCs were isolated per sample. Samples each yielded at least 6 micrograms of total RNA. A second roughly 7 to 11 cycle PCR used barcoded and J-beta primers. Every molecule of cDNA carried a tag from a template-switch adaptor with 12 random nucleotides. TCRdb reanalysed the 5' RACE reads using MiXCR and keeps one entry per CDR3 protein. The table records around 1,800,000 distinct CDR3 sequences, 39% of them present only once.

The sequenced sample consisted of blood. The chain combines TRBV5-1 with TRBJ1-2, with D maybe TRBD1 (6 bases). This receptor was identified in a human donor in good health. The CDR3 sequence: CASSPEQGRYGYTF. The CDR3 DNA reads TGCGCCAGCAGCCCTGAACAGGGAAGGTATGGCTACACCTTC.